The T cell receptor (beta chain) under discussion was sequenced for a study of T cell changes during pregnancy in multiple sclerosis. Looked up from germline, CDR1 is KGHSH and CDR2 is LQKENI. J gave up 7 bases and V 3 bases, and 8 bases lay outside the gene matches. The CDR3 length is 15 residues. TCRdb's copy holds only in-frame clones and misses some; the assay was immunoSEQ multiplex PCR. Among approximately 63,000 clones listed, 91% were seen once. V is TRBV18 and J is TRBJ2-1; TRBD2 agrees at 8 bases. This specimen consisted of peripheral blood, obtained in the third trimester of pregnancy. The receptor was derived from a female donor in good health, enrolled as a control in a pregnancy study. The DNA of the CDR3 is TGTGCCAGCTCACCTGGACTAGCCCCGACTAATGAGCAGTTCTTC. Translated: CASSPGLAPTNEQFF.